This T cell receptor beta chain originates from a study of shared clonotypes between healthy human individuals. This clone showed up just a few times. Its antigen is unknown. Deep level was the assay's run setting. The genomic DNA of each subset was split evenly across several immunoSEQ plates. Using 200 ng DNA, some 30,000 T cell genomes, the sorted-subset replicate PCRs were run. Sequencing was performed with immunoSEQ multiplex PCR; in TCRdb, only in-frame clones are kept and a portion is missing. The top ten hold over 9.5% of the sample, which has 300,000 to 350,000 clones, roughly 70% seen once. Regarding the study as a whole: Clonotype sharing among donors was expected to depend on sequencing depth.

Looked up from germline, CDR1 is SGHNT and CDR2 is YYREEE (reference sequence). This CDR3 has 14 amino acids. With 0 bases removed from V and 3 bases from J, the gap between germline ends came to 10 bases. The origin of this receptor is a man aged 30 to 39 in good health. Sequencing was carried out using memory CD4+ T cells sorted from blood. The subset is: CD45RA-negative fraction. The chain is built from TRBV5-4 and TRBJ2-7, with D unclear. As DNA, the CDR3 is TGTGCCAGCAGCTTGGAGGCGGCAGTCTACGAGCAGTACTTC. Protein: CASSLEAAVYEQYF.